Listed below are T cell receptor beta chains from one sample, sequenced in a study of blood T cell repertoires in COVID-19. The table came from immunoSEQ multiplex PCR; TCRdb's copy has only in-frame clones and leaves some out. The table records 250,000 or so clones, roughly 86% of them present only once. Sequencing was done on a sample of peripheral blood. The receptor set was obtained from a man aged 35 to 55 with active or convalescent COVID-19. The conserved cysteine and the conserved F or W are not part of the CDR3 here.

TRBJ2-3,TRBV6-5,ASRPGQGTGTQY
TRBJ2-5,TRBV29-1,SVEDFSGGAWETQY
TRBJ1-4,TRBV3-1/TRBV3-2,ASSPTGAGGEKLF
TRBJ1-1,TRBV30,AWSTGEGTEAF
TRBJ2-7,TRBV5-1,ASSSYYEQY
TRBJ2-7,TRBV7-6,ASSLVGQGESEQY
TRBJ2-2,TRBV24-1,ATSDLGLAGNTGELF
TRBJ2-1,TRBV2,ASSVPGQGNF
TRBJ2-1,TRBV5-5,ASSPRPIPGNEQF
TRBJ1-5,TRBV10-1,APRGGSNQPQH
TRBJ2-5,TRBV29-1,SVGGDRGHQETQY
TRBJ1-5,TRBV7-8,ASSSTGGGIKSLNQPQH
TRBJ2-7,TRBV7-2,ASSLSRGIEQY
TRBJ2-7,TRBV9,ASSVLAGSGRNEQY
TRBJ2-1,TRBV13,ASSLNGQGHNEQF
TRBJ2-1,TRBV5-1,ASSLAGGYEQF
TRBJ2-6,TRBV19,ASSPGHSGANVLT
TRBJ2-7,TRBV7-8,ASTGQGVAYEQY
TRBJ1-3,TRBV18,ASSPRYGSRNTIY
TRBJ2-6,TRBV18,ASSPEPGANVLT
TRBJ1-6,TRBV12-3/TRBV12-4,ASRHEGYSPLH
TRBJ2-7,TRBV7-2,ASSLKATGSYEQY
TRBJ2-6,TRBV18,ASSPFGQTTGANVLT
TRBJ1-1,TRBV6-5,ASRQGPEAF